The 22 T cell receptor beta chains presented below share a single source sample, sequenced in a study of CD8 T cells in ankylosing spondylitis. General study results and limits: There was a TCR beta motif, made of several highly homologous variants, that appeared characteristic of ankylosing spondylitis blood.

TCRdb reprocessed the 5' RACE reads via MiXCR and lists one record per CDR3 protein. The sample has some 330,000 distinct CDR3 sequences, around 7.6% seen once. These receptors are not linked to any known antigen. The sequencing sample was made of blood, either unsorted or a sorted T cell fraction (not recorded which). Source of these receptors: a male donor with ankylosing spondylitis.

Of note for this clonotype: Its ends do not fully match the called genes, so a read error is possible. The chain recombines TRBV10-3 with TRBJ2-2, with TRBD1 identical over 8 bases. Germline V gene data show CDR1 as ENHRY and CDR2 as SYGVKD. The CDR3 runs to 16 residues. CDR3 sequence reads: CAISEKRTGLTGELSF. Written as DNA, the CDR3 is TGTGCCATCAGTGAAAAGAGGACAGGGCTCACCGGGGAGCTGTCTTTT.

The V call is TRBV12-3 or TRBV12-4, the J call TRBJ2-1, with a weak D call TRBD1 (5 bases). V lost 6 bases and J lost 10, with 10 bases in between. The CDR3 is 11 amino acids. Written as DNA, the CDR3 is TGTGCCAGCAGCTGGGCAGGGGAGCAGTTCTTC. Translating gives CASSWAGEQFF.

V is TRBV4-2 and J is TRBJ2-1; 7 nucleotides match TRBD1. Germline values: CDR1 LGHNA, CDR2 YNFKEQ. The CDR3 is made up of 15 amino acids. V shed 0 bases, J shed 5 bases, and the junction held 4 bases outside the gene matches. The CDR3 region is CASSQDGTENNEQFF. In DNA, the CDR3 is TGTGCCAGCAGCCAAGATGGGACAGAGAACAATGAGCAGTTCTTC.

A few counts support this clonotype. This rearrangement joins TRBV20-1 to TRBJ2-2; D is uncertain. V lost 4 bases and J 1 base, leaving 4 bases between the germline ends. The CDR3 contains 12 residues. Per the germline V gene, CDR1 is DFQATT and CDR2 is SNEGSKA (reference sequence). Here the CDR3 DNA reads TGCAGTGCTAACCAGAACACCGGGGAGCTGTTTTTT. Protein: CSANQNTGELFF.

About this clonotype: A read error may explain this, as a much larger clone is one base away. The V and J genes are TRBV4-1 and TRBJ1-5; TRBD1 matches at 7 bases. With V trimmed by 0 bases and J by 5 bases, 7 bases remained unmatched. The CDR3 is 16 residues long. Germline loops: CDR1 MGHRA, CDR2 YSYEKL. The CDR3 here is CASSQDYTGTDQPQHF. The CDR3 coding sequence is TGCGCCAGCAGCCAAGATTATACAGGGACAGATCAGCCCCAGCATTTT.

The sample holds many counts of this clonotype. The V and J genes are TRBV13 and TRBJ1-4, with TRBD1 matching over 7 bases. The CDR3 runs 14 residues. CDR1 and CDR2 from the germline V gene are PRHDT and FYEKMQ (reference sequence). After removal of 4 bases from V and 5 bases from J, the junction contained 4 bases not matched to a gene. CDR3 loop: CASSSLGQNEKLFF. DNA for the CDR3: TGTGCCAGCAGCTCGTTGGGACAGAATGAAAAACTGTTTTTT.

The chain employs TRBV10-3 and TRBJ2-2; no definite D call. CDR1 and CDR2 (germline): ENHRY, SYGVKD. V lost 3 bases and J 3 bases, leaving 2 bases between the germline ends. The length of the CDR3 is 12 residues. CDR3 region: CAISEDTGELFF. CDR3 nucleotides: TGTGCCATCAGTGAAGACACCGGGGAGCTGTTTTTT.

This clonotype was seen a few times. The gene calls are TRBV6-5 and TRBJ1-5; D unclear. Trimming removed 0 bases at V and 0 bases at J, with 12 bases between. Germline V lookup: CDR1 MNHEY, CDR2 SVGAGI. The CDR3 covers 17 residues. CDR3 DNA sequence: TGTGCCAGCAGTTACTCCCCGGCCAGGCGTAGCAATCAGCCCCAGCATTTT. Protein: CASSYSPARRSNQPQHF.

This clonotype occurred a few times. The rearrangement joins TRBV7-8 to TRBJ1-6, with D maybe TRBD1 (5 bases). The CDR3 sequence is 15 residues long. Trimming took 6 bases from V and 10 from J, leaving 19 bases between them. Germline lookup yields CDR1 SGHVS and CDR2 FQNEAQ. The CDR3 bases are TGTGCCAGCAGGCCCGGGACCGGGGGAGCCTCACCCCTCCACTTT. It is translated as CASRPGTGGASPLHF.

There are a few counts of this clonotype. The V gene is TRBV4-1, the J gene TRBJ2-1; no clear D. Germline CDR1 and CDR2: MGHRA and YSYEKL. Trimming took off 1 base at V and 1 base at J, with 8 bases between the two ends. The CDR3 contains 15 residues. The CDR3 region is CASSQVTGSYNEQFF. The CDR3 nucleotides read TGCGCCAGCAGCCAAGTAACCGGGTCCTACAATGAGCAGTTCTTC.

The chain combines TRBV7-3 with TRBJ2-3; D possibly uses TRBD1 or TRBD2 (5 bases each). V shed 2 bases and J shed 1 base, with 10 bases lying between them. In germline, CDR1 is SGHTA, CDR2 FQGTGA. The CDR3 spans 15 residues. The CDR3 DNA reads TGTGCCAGCAGCTTACGGGGCGACCGCACAGATACGCAGTATTTT. Translated: CASSLRGDRTDTQYF.

This CDR3 is CSVPREAQETQYF. DNA for the CDR3: TGCAGCGTTCCGCGGGAGGCCCAAGAGACCCAGTACTTC. The J gene is TRBJ2-5, the V gene TRBV29-1; 8 nucleotides agree with TRBD2. The germline V gene has CDR1 SQVTM and CDR2 ANQGSEA. The J segment lost 1 base and the V segment lost 5 bases, leaving 3 bases of the junction unmatched. The CDR3 runs 13 residues. Based on the CDR3 plus reference TRBV29-1 and TRBJ2-5, the full variable domain is SAVISQKPSRDICQRGTSLTIQCQVDSQVTMMFWYRQQPGQSLTLIATANQGSEATYESGFVIDKFPISRPNLTFSTLTVSNMSPEDSSIYLCSVPREAQETQYFGPGTRLLVL.

The chain carries TRBV6-5 and TRBJ2-1; 10 bases are a match to TRBD2. The CDR3 covers 16 residues. The germline gives CDR1 MNHEY, CDR2 SVGAGI. The trim removed 2 bases at V and 9 bases at J, leaving 10 bases unmatched. The DNA for the CDR3 is TGTGCCAGCAGTTACGGAGCGGGAGGGCTGGGGAGTGAGCAGTTCTTC. Translation: CASSYGAGGLGSEQFF.

This clonotype was detected many times. V gene TRBV4-1 combines with J gene TRBJ1-1; D unclear. V gave up 6 bases and J gave up 0 bases, with 11 bases separating them. The CDR3 has 14 residues. Germline V gene data show CDR1 as MGHRA and CDR2 as YSYEKL. Written as DNA, the CDR3 is TGCGCCAGCAGACACCCCTTACTGAACACTGAAGCTTTCTTT. Translation: CASRHPLLNTEAFF.

This clonotype was seen ten or more times. This chain connects TRBV3-1 to TRBJ2-1; 11 nucleotides agree with TRBD2. The germline V gene encodes CDR1 LGHDT and CDR2 YNNKEL (reference sequence). The length of the CDR3 is 13 residues. Germline trimming cut 8 bases from V and 5 bases from J; bases unmatched to any gene: 2. This CDR3 is CASRLAGNNEQFF. CDR3 nucleotide sequence: TGTGCCAGCCGACTAGCGGGGAACAATGAGCAGTTCTTC.

Many counts were recorded for this clonotype. The J gene is TRBJ1-2, the V gene TRBV12-3 or TRBV12-4; 7 bases match TRBD1. After removal of 1 base from V and 1 base from J, the junction contained 3 bases not matched to a gene. The CDR3 loop spans 15 amino acids. For the CDR3, the DNA is TGTGCCAGCAGTTTAGGACAGGGATTTAACTATGGCTACACCTTC. Protein: CASSLGQGFNYGYTF.

This clonotype was seen only a few times. The chain is built from TRBV5-1 and TRBJ1-1; D is perhaps TRBD1 (5 bases). The CDR3 length is 16 residues. V lost 4 bases, J lost 0 bases, and 16 bases lay in between. The V gene's germline CDR1 is SGHRS and CDR2 YFSETQ. Here the CDR3 DNA reads TGCGCCAGCAGCCCCTACCTCGGGGGGATGAACACTGAAGCTTTCTTT. Its protein product is CASSPYLGGMNTEAFF.

This chain joins TRBV3-1 and TRBJ1-3; no definite D call. The CDR3 contains 15 residues. The V and J ends lost 5 bases and 2 bases respectively, with 13 bases between them. Germline values: CDR1 LGHDT, CDR2 YNNKEL (reference sequence). The CDR3 DNA reads TGTGCCAGCAGCACAACCGCTGCAACTGGAAACACCATATATTTT. Its protein is CASSTTAATGNTIYF.

This clonotype has more than one count but fewer than ten. This rearrangement joins TRBV7-6 to TRBJ2-3, with a tentative D call TRBD2 (5 bases). The V end lost 5 bases, the J end lost 7 bases, and 16 bases lay between the germline ends. The germline gives CDR1 SGHVS, CDR2 FNYEAQ. The CDR3 is made up of 14 amino acids. CDR3 protein: CASSQEPSKHTQYF. DNA for the CDR3: TGTGCCAGCAGCCAAGAACCTAGCAAACATACGCAGTATTTT.

This clonotype was found many times. The chain employs TRBV16 and TRBJ2-1, with no clear D. Trimming removed 3 bases at V and 6 bases at J, with 9 bases between. CDR1 is KGHSY, CDR2 FQNENV, per germline. This CDR3 contains 13 residues. As DNA, the CDR3 is TGTGCCAGCAGCCAGCTACCAGGCAATGAGCAGTTCTTC. Translating gives CASSQLPGNEQFF.

This clonotype was observed a few times. The CDR3 protein is CASSPTRGTEAFF. CDR3 nucleotide sequence: TGTGCCAGCAGCCCAACCCGGGGCACTGAAGCTTTCTTT. The chain uses TRBV9 and TRBJ1-1; D is unresolved. Between the trimmed V and J ends, which lost 4 bases and 4 bases, there was a span of 11 bases. Per the germline V gene, CDR1 is SGDLS and CDR2 is YYNGEE. This CDR3 is 13 amino acids long.

This clonotype was recorded a few times. The V and J genes are TRBV5-1 and TRBJ2-3; 7 nucleotides agree with TRBD2. The V gene end was trimmed by 2 bases and the J gene end by 0 bases; junction bases not matched to a gene: 18. Germline V gene data show CDR1 as SGHRS and CDR2 as YFSETQ. The CDR3 totals 20 residues. CDR3: CASSFSSGTIITTSTDTQYF. The DNA of the CDR3 is TGCGCCAGCAGCTTCTCGTCCGGGACTATAATAACAACTAGCACAGATACGCAGTATTTT.